This section outlines one TCR beta chain sequence together with its context. The sample is drawn from a study of cytomegalovirus exposure and HLA in healthy donors. Amplification used 60 Vbeta primers and 13 Jbeta primers. Generated by immunoSEQ multiplex PCR, the TCRdb table keeps only in-frame clones and is missing some. Here the sample spans some 150,000 clones, around 84% being singletons. The V segment lost 0 bases and the J segment 5 bases; nucleotides outside the gene matches: 0. CDR1 and CDR2 from the germline V gene are SGHDT and YYEEEE. CDR3 length equals 14 residues. Sequenced input: PBMCs. This TCR was recovered from a woman in her late teens or twenties in good health and CMV-seronegative. V is TRBV5-6 and J is TRBJ2-2; 8 bases agree with TRBD1. The CDR3 reads CASSLGQGTGELFF. CDR3 in DNA: TGTGCCAGCAGCTTGGGACAGGGGACCGGGGAGCTGTTTTTT.